The 26 T cell receptor beta chains below all came from one sample that was sequenced in a study of blood T cell repertoires in COVID-19. Profiling relied on immunoSEQ multiplex PCR, and the TCRdb table lists in-frame clones only, not all of them. The table lists approximately 290,000 clones, approximately 83% of them singletons. Sequenced sample: peripheral blood. The receptors originated from a person aged 65 to 85 with COVID-19, enrolled during active disease.

This chain joins TRBV7-3 and TRBJ2-1; TRBD2 matches 16 bases. V lost 5 bases to trimming and J lost 3 bases; unmatched junction nucleotides: 7. This CDR3 contains 18 residues. Per germline, CDR1 SGHTA and CDR2 FQGTGA. The CDR3 nucleotides are TGTGCCAGCAGCCCCGGGACTAGCGGGAGGGAGGTCTACAATGAGCAGTTCTTC. Encoded protein: CASSPGTSGREVYNEQFF.

The rearrangement uses TRBV6-2 or TRBV6-3 and TRBJ2-1; 13 positions agree with TRBD2. V shed 6 bases and J 7 bases; nucleotides not matched to a gene: 18. CDR1 MNHEY and CDR2 SVGEGT come from the germline V gene. The CDR3 totals 19 residues. This CDR3 is CASSLQSIRLAGGTNEQFF. In DNA form, the CDR3 reads TGTGCCAGCAGCCTACAAAGCATAAGACTAGCGGGGGGAACTAATGAGCAGTTCTTC.

This clone showed up just a few times. This chain joins TRBV29-1 and TRBJ1-4; D gene unclear. Germline assignment: CDR1 SQVTM and CDR2 ANQGSEA. There are 15 residues in the CDR3. Trimming took 0 bases from V and 7 from J, leaving 15 bases between them. CDR3 coding DNA: TGCAGCGTTGAAGATGGGCAGTACTCAGGTGAAAAACTGTTTTTT. The encoded protein is CSVEDGQYSGEKLFF.

This rearrangement joins TRBV20-1 to TRBJ2-1, with 11 bases that match TRBD2. CDR1 and CDR2 (germline): DFQATT, SNEGSKA (reference sequence). V lost 3 bases, J lost 8 bases, and 15 bases stayed unmatched. This CDR3 spans 17 amino acids. The CDR3 reads CSASASGGTRGRDEQFF. For the CDR3, the DNA is TGCAGTGCTAGTGCTAGCGGGGGGACACGTGGGCGCGATGAGCAGTTCTTC.

Points on this clone: This sample includes further DNA sequences coding for the same CDR3. The CDR3 DNA reads as TGTGCCAGCAGCTCCCTTGTCTCTGGAAACACCATATATTTT. It translates to CASSSLVSGNTIYF. The rearrangement uses TRBV6-5 and TRBJ1-3; D not resolved. The V gene lost 6 bases and the J gene lost 0 bases, with 9 bases spanning the gap. The CDR3 contains 14 residues. Germline V CDR1 and CDR2: MNHEY, SVGAGI.

The CDR3 loop is CASSQGINQPQHF. The DNA for the CDR3 is TGTGCCAGCTCCCAGGGGATTAATCAGCCCCAGCATTTT. The rearrangement joins TRBV18 to TRBJ1-5; the D gene is possibly TRBD1 (6 bases). Per germline, CDR1 KGHSH and CDR2 LQKENI. The CDR3 has 13 amino acids. V was clipped by 6 bases and J by 4 bases, with 10 bases between them.

This chain connects TRBV3-1 (or the pseudogene TRBV3-2) to TRBJ2-3, with TRBD2 matching 7 bases. This CDR3 is 16 amino acids long. Trimming at V came to 3 bases and at J to 2 bases, leaving 8 bases not matched to a gene. The germline gives CDR1 LGHDT, CDR2 YNNKEL (reference sequence). The CDR3 DNA reads TGTGCCAGCAGCCACGGGCGGGAGTTGGTCACAGATACGCAGTATTTT. Its translation: CASSHGRELVTDTQYF.

The chain recombines TRBV24-1 with TRBJ2-3, with D perhaps TRBD1 (5 bases). The CDR3 has 16 amino acids. Trimming stripped 1 base from V and 6 bases from J, with 16 bases between. CDR1 and CDR2 from the germline V gene are KGHDR and SFDVKD. CDR3 residues: CATSDFASGSPDTQYF. CDR3 bases: TGTGCCACCAGTGATTTTGCGTCAGGGTCACCCGATACGCAGTATTTT.

This chain links TRBV14 with TRBJ1-2; tentative D call: TRBD1 (6 bases). The CDR3 extends over 17 amino acids. The V end lost 4 bases, the J end lost 2 bases, and 20 bases lay between the germline ends. CDR1 and CDR2 from the germline V gene are SGHDN and FVKESK. The CDR3 sequence: CASSRWGQTQGNYGYTF. CDR3 DNA sequence: TGTGCCAGCAGCCGATGGGGCCAAACTCAGGGGAACTATGGCTACACCTTC.

The rearrangement joins TRBV11-2 to TRBJ1-4, with 10 bases fitting TRBD1. Germline CDR1 reads SGHAT; CDR2 reads FQNNGV. The CDR3 sequence is 14 residues long. The junction had 2 bases not matched to a gene; V was cut back by 3 bases and J by 7 bases. CDR3 region: CASSFDRGPEKLFF. The CDR3 region has the DNA TGTGCCAGCAGCTTCGACAGGGGGCCTGAAAAACTGTTTTTT.

The DNA for the CDR3 is TGTGCCAGCAGCTTGGCGGGGACTAGCGGGAGGGCACATACGCAGTATTTT. Protein sequence: CASSLAGTSGRAHTQYF. The chain couples TRBV5-4 to TRBJ2-3, with 16 bases identical to TRBD2. This CDR3 is 17 amino acids long. Germline CDR1 reads SGHNT; CDR2 reads YYREEE (reference sequence). The trim removed 0 bases at V and 7 bases at J, leaving 5 bases unmatched.

This clone was seen just once. This sequence joins TRBV27 and TRBJ1-5; no definite D call. Germline V CDR1 and CDR2: MNHEY, SMNVEV (reference sequence). V lost 3 bases and J 7 bases, leaving 10 bases between the germline ends. This CDR3 contains 13 residues. CDR3 in amino acids: CASSFGGRQPQHF. The CDR3 DNA reads as TGTGCCAGCAGTTTTGGAGGGAGGCAGCCCCAGCATTTT.

V is TRBV3-1 (or the pseudogene TRBV3-2) and J is TRBJ2-1; tentative D call: TRBD2 (6 bases). This CDR3 has 14 amino acids. V was trimmed by 3 bases and J by 5 bases, leaving 11 bases between them. CDR1 is LGHDT and CDR2 is YNNKEL in the germline V gene (reference sequence). For the CDR3, the DNA is TGTGCCAGCAGCCAGGCGGGGCCCCACAATGAGCAGTTCTTC. It codes for CASSQAGPHNEQFF.

The chain carries TRBV7-2 and TRBJ2-3, with D perhaps TRBD2 (5 bases). Germline-derived CDR1 and CDR2 are SGHTA and FQGNSA. V lost 5 bases and J lost 4, with 16 bases in between. The CDR3 is made up of 15 amino acids. The CDR3 DNA reads TGTGCCAGCAGCCCCTCGGGGAGTAGGGCAGATACGCAGTATTTT. Translation gives CASSPSGSRADTQYF.

In its sample, this clone was seen a few times. The rearrangement uses TRBV21-1 and TRBJ2-7; the tabulated D call, TRBD1, remains unverified against the DNA. TRBV21-1 is a listed pseudogene. CDR3 length: 15 amino acids. CDR3 in DNA: TGTGCCAGCAGCATACAAACCAAAGGGGGCGGCGAGCAGTACTTC. Translation: CASSIQTKGGGEQYF.

In its sample, this clone was seen once. The rearrangement links TRBV5-4 to TRBJ2-7; the D gene is possibly TRBD1 (5 bases). Germline V gives CDR1 SGHNT, CDR2 YYREEE (reference sequence). The V gene lost 3 bases and the J gene lost 4 bases, with 11 bases spanning the gap. This CDR3 region has 13 residues. CDR3 in DNA: TGTGCCAGCAGCTACGACAGAGAGTACGAGCAGTACTTC. Translation gives CASSYDREYEQYF.

This clone was detected a few times. This rearrangement joins TRBV7-2 to TRBJ1-4; D gene unclear. Germline V gene lookup returns CDR1 SGHTA and CDR2 FQGNSA. This CDR3 contains 15 residues. V was cut by 5 bases and J by 8 bases, with 18 bases left in between. The CDR3 DNA is TGTGCCAGCAGCGCGGTGGGAGGTTCGGGAGAAAAACTGTTTTTT. As protein: CASSAVGGSGEKLFF.

The genes are TRBV18 and TRBJ1-2, with TRBD1 matching 7 bases. Germline values: CDR1 KGHSH, CDR2 LQKENI. The CDR3 runs to 17 residues. The ends lost 2 bases at V and 0 bases at J; junction bases unmatched: 9. The chain's CDR3 is CASSPTEGAKTNYGYTF. The CDR3 DNA is TGTGCCAGCTCACCAACCGAGGGGGCTAAAACTAACTATGGCTACACCTTC.

The V call is TRBV2, the J call TRBJ2-1; TRBD1 agrees at 9 bases. This CDR3 is 15 amino acids long. With V trimmed by 4 bases and J by 6 bases, 7 bases remained unmatched. Germline V gene lookup returns CDR1 SNHLY and CDR2 FYNNEI. The CDR3 coding sequence is TGTGCCAGCAGTGGTACCGGGACAGGGCCCAATGAGCAGTTCTTC. Protein: CASSGTGTGPNEQFF.

The chain links TRBV5-4 to TRBJ2-7; the match to TRBD1 covers 8 bases. This CDR3 is built from 13 residues. The V and J ends lost 4 bases and 6 bases, in that order; junction bases with no gene match: 6. Germline values: CDR1 SGHNT, CDR2 YYREEE (reference sequence). CDR3 residues: CASSRGQAGEQYF. The CDR3 DNA reads as TGTGCCAGCAGCCGGGGACAGGCGGGCGAGCAGTACTTC. The variable domain in full, with the rest retrieved from reference TRBV5-4 and TRBJ2-7, is ETGVTQSPTHLIKTRGQQVTLRCSSQSGHNTVSWYQQALGQGPQFIFQYYREEENGRGNFPPRFSGLQFPNYSSELNVNALELDDSALYLCASSRGQAGEQYFGPGTRLTVT.

V gene TRBV5-1 combines with J gene TRBJ2-7; D might be TRBD2 (7 bases). Deletions cut 4 bases from V and 4 bases from J, with 15 bases between. The CDR3 covers 14 residues. Germline V gene sequence: CDR1 SGHRS, CDR2 YFSETQ. CDR3 protein: CASSSTGGRYEQYF. CDR3 nucleotides: TGCGCCAGCAGCAGCACCGGGGGGCGGTACGAGCAGTACTTC.

This chain uses TRBV7-3 with TRBJ2-7; the D is unclear. The CDR3 is made up of 13 amino acids. Germline V CDR1 and CDR2: SGHTA, FQGTGA. V gave up 0 bases and J gave up 3 bases, with 6 bases separating them. The CDR3 coding sequence is TGTGCCAGCAGCTTAACCTCGGGCTACGAGCAGTACTTC. Its translation: CASSLTSGYEQYF.

In its sample, this clone was seen a few times. The chain recombines TRBV5-8 with TRBJ1-1, with TRBD1 identical over 8 bases. The CDR3 spans 13 residues. Trimming cost V 4 bases and J 11 bases; bases outside gene matches: 10. Looked up from germline, CDR1 is SGHTS and CDR2 is YDEGEE. CDR3 loop: CASSPGADRVAFF. The CDR3 bases are TGTGCCAGCAGCCCGGGTGCGGACAGGGTGGCTTTCTTT.

This clone was found a few times. The chain employs TRBV28 and TRBJ1-2, with a weak D call TRBD1 (5 bases). V was clipped by 2 bases and J by 6 bases, with 16 bases between them. Germline V gene lookup returns CDR1 MDHEN and CDR2 SYDVKM. The CDR3 runs to 15 residues. This chain's CDR3 is CASSLDVGGGNGYTF. The CDR3, as DNA: TGTGCCAGCAGTTTAGACGTCGGGGGAGGAAATGGCTACACCTTC.

The V and J genes are TRBV5-1 and TRBJ2-1, with D perhaps TRBD2 (5 bases). The CDR3 has 16 residues. Trimming cost V 0 bases and J 2 bases, with 12 bases left between them. The germline V gene has CDR1 SGHRS and CDR2 YFSETQ. The CDR3 sequence: CASSLGGVRAYNEQFF. The CDR3 nucleotides read TGCGCCAGCAGCTTGGGTGGGGTGAGGGCCTACAATGAGCAGTTCTTC.

This clone appeared many times. The CDR3 region has the DNA TGTGCCAGTAGTATCTCAGGGATTACCCTCACAGATACGCAGTATTTT. This gives the protein CASSISGITLTDTQYF. The rearrangement links TRBV19 to TRBJ2-3, with TRBD1 as a possible D gene (5 bases). This CDR3 has 16 residues. The germline V gene encodes CDR1 LNHDA and CDR2 SQIVND (reference sequence). The ends were cut back, 3 bases at V and 2 bases at J, with 15 bases in the middle. Filled out from reference TRBV19 and TRBJ2-3, the complete variable domain reads DGGITQSPKYLFRKEGQNVTLSCEQNLNHDAMYWYRQDPGQGLRLIYYSQIVNDFQKGDIAEGYSVSREKKESFPLTVTSAQKNPTAFYLCASSISGITLTDTQYFGPGTRLTVL.